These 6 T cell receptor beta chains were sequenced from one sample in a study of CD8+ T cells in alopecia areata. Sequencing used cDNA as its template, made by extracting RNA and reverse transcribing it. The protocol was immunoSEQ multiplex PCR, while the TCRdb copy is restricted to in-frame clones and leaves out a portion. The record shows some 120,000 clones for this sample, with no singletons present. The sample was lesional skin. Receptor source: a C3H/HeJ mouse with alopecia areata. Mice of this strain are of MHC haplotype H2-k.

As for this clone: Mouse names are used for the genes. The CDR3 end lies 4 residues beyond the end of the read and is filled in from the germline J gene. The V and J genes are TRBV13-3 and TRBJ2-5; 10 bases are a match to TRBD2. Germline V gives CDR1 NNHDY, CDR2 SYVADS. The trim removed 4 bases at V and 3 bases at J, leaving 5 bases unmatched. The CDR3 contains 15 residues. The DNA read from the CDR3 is TGTGCCAGCAGTCTGACTGGGGGGTGGCAAGAC. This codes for CASSLTGGWQD. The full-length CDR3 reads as CASSLTGGWQDTQYF.

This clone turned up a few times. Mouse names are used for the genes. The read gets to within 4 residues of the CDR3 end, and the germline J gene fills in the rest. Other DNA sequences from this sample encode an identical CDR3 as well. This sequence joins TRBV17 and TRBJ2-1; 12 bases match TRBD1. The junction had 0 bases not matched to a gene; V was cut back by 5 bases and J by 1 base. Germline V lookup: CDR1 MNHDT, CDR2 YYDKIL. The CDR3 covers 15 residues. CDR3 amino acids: CASSGTGGNYAEQFF. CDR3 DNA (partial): TGTGCTAGCAGTGGGACAGGGGGCAACTATGCT.

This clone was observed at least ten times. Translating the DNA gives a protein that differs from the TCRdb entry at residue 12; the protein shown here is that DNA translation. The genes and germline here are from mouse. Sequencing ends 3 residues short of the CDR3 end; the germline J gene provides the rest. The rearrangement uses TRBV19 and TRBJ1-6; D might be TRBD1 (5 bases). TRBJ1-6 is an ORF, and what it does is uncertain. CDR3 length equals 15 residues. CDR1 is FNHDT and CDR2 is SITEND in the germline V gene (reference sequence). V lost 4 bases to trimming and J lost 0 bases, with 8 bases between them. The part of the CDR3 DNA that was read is TGTGCCAGCAGTTCGACAGATTCCTATAATTCGCCC. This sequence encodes CASSSTDSYNSP. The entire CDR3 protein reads CASSSTDSYNSPLYF.

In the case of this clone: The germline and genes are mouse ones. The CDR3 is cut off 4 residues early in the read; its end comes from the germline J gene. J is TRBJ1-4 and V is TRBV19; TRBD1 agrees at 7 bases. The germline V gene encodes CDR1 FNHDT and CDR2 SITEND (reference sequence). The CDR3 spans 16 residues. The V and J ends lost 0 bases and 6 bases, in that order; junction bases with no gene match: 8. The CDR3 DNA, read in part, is TGTGCCAGCAGTATAGCTGCGACAGGGAGAGACGAA. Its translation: CASSIAATGRDE. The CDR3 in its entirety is CASSIAATGRDERLFF.

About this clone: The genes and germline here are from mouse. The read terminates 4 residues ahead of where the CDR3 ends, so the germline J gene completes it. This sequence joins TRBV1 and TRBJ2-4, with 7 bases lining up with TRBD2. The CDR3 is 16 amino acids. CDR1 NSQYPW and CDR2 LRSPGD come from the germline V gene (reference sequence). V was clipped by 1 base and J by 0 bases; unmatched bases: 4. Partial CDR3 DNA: TGCACCTGCAGTGCAGGCGACTGGGCTAGTCAAAAC. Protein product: CTCSAGDWASQN. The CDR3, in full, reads CTCSAGDWASQNTLYF.

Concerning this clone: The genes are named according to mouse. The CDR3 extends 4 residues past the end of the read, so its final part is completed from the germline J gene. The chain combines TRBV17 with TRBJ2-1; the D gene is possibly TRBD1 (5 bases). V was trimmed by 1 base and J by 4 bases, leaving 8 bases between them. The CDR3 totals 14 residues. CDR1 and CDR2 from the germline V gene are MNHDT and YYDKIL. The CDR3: CASSRARDYAEQFF. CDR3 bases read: TGTGCTAGCAGTAGAGCCAGGGATTATGCT.